This is a list of T cell receptor beta chains from one sample in a study of T cell repertoires in cytomegalovirus infection. TCRdb re-called the reads through MiXCR, storing one row per CDR3 protein. The sample records approximately 730,000 distinct CDR3 sequences, roughly 30% being singletons. No antigen has been assigned to these receptors. Material: cultured PBMCs, obtained from culture after CMV antigen stimulation. The receptors shown here come from a human donor in good health (CMV status not recorded). Some clones in this sample may be carry-over from other donors' samples. Both conserved end residues are part of each CDR3. The D gene is left open where the match is weak. Rows give clone size only sometimes, using once, few, many, or a class for an expanded clone.

TRBJ2-3,TRBV7-3,TRBD1,NA,CASSLLPLGQGADTQYF,TGTGCCAGCAGCCTACTTCCCCTCGGACAGGGGGCAGATACGCAGTATTTT
TRBJ1-2,TRBV11-2,TRBD1,few,CASSLGTGVAGYTF,TGTGCCAGCAGCTTAGGGACAGGGGTCGCTGGCTACACCTTC
TRBJ1-2,TRBV20-1,NA,NA,CSAPGAGDGYTF,TGCAGTGCCCCCGGGGCAGGGGATGGCTACACCTTC
TRBJ2-7,TRBV28,NA,NA,CASSLQVRGEQYF,TGTGCCAGCAGTTTACAGGTCCGAGGCGAGCAGTACTTC
TRBJ2-7,TRBV29-1,NA,NA,CSARRGGEQYF,TGCAGCGCACGCAGGGGGGGGGAGCAGTACTTC
TRBJ2-7,TRBV30,NA,NA,CAWRTNRDGEQYF,TGTGCCTGGAGAACTAACAGGGATGGCGAGCAGTACTTC
TRBJ1-5,TRBV10-3,NA,NA,CAISEGGSYQHF,TGTGCCATCAGTGAAGGTGGCAGCTACCAGCATTTT
TRBJ1-6,TRBV19,TRBD1,few,CASTAPGQGEGSPLHF,TGTGCCAGCACGGCCCCGGGACAGGGGGAAGGTTCACCCCTCCACTTT
TRBJ2-3,TRBV5-1,NA,NA,CASSLAPWHSTDTQYF,TGCGCCAGCAGCTTGGCCCCATGGCATAGCACAGATACGCAGTATTTT
TRBJ1-2,TRBV19,NA,NA,CASKSGGLYGYTF,TGTGCCAGTAAATCTGGAGGACTCTATGGCTACACCTTC
TRBJ2-1,TRBV2,NA,NA,CARAGGNRDGEQFF,TGTGCCAGAGCGGGCGGAAATCGGGACGGTGAGCAGTTCTTC
TRBJ2-1,TRBV20-1,TRBD2,few,CSARDPLAGGQNEQFF,TGCAGTGCTAGAGATCCTCTAGCGGGAGGGCAAAATGAGCAGTTCTTC
TRBJ2-1,TRBV6-2/TRBV6-3,NA,NA,CAIARDNYNEQFF,TGTGCCATCGCCCGGGACAACTACAATGAGCAGTTCTTC
TRBJ2-1,TRBV10-3,NA,NA,CAISETRANNEQFF,TGTGCCATCAGTGAAACGAGGGCAAACAATGAGCAGTTCTTC
TRBJ2-2,TRBV2,NA,NA,CANALGRNTGELFF,TGTGCCAACGCCCTGGGAAGGAACACCGGGGAGCTGTTTTTT
TRBJ2-5,TRBV2,TRBD2,NA,CASSIAGGRRETQYF,TGTGCCAGCAGCATAGCGGGGGGTAGACGGGAGACCCAGTACTTC
TRBJ2-1,TRBV20-1,NA,NA,CSAREPRDTGGNEQFF,TGCAGTGCTAGAGAGCCCCGCGACACTGGGGGGAATGAGCAGTTCTTC
TRBJ2-2,TRBV24-1,NA,few,CATSASAGTYNTGELFF,TGTGCCACCAGTGCATCCGCCGGGACATATAACACCGGGGAGCTGTTTTTT
TRBJ2-7,TRBV7-9,NA,NA,CASSWDTGAYQYF,TGTGCCAGCAGTTGGGACACTGGCGCATATCAGTACTTC
TRBJ1-4,TRBV27,NA,few,CASSMDRTNEKLFF,TGTGCCAGCAGCATGGACAGAACTAATGAAAAACTGTTTTTT
TRBJ2-1,TRBV10-1,TRBD2,NA,CASSVSGMGVNEQFF,TGCGCCAGCAGTGTGAGCGGGATGGGGGTCAATGAGCAGTTCTTC
TRBJ1-2,TRBV7-2,NA,many,CASSLYSRGYGYTF,TGTGCCAGCAGCTTATACAGTCGAGGGTATGGCTACACCTTC
TRBJ2-1,TRBV12-3/TRBV12-4,NA,few,CASTIWDTGGEQFF,TGTGCCAGCACTATTTGGGACACCGGGGGGGAGCAGTTCTTC
TRBJ1-6,TRBV6-5,NA,few,CAAHRSYNSPLHF,TGTGCGGCCCACCGGTCCTATAATTCACCCCTCCACTTT
TRBJ1-4,TRBV2,NA,few,CASRPGVTNEKLFF,TGTGCCAGCAGGCCAGGGGTAACTAATGAAAAACTGTTTTTT
TRBJ1-1,TRBV7-6,TRBD1,few,CASSRQGSLEAFF,TGTGCCAGCAGCCGACAGGGGAGTCTAGAAGCTTTCTTT
TRBJ2-1,TRBV7-2,NA,many,CASSLVGRGGGSYNEQFF,TGTGCCAGCAGCTTAGTGGGCAGGGGGGGAGGCTCCTACAATGAGCAGTTCTTC
TRBJ2-1,TRBV6-2/TRBV6-3,NA,NA,CASSYPLTSPKHNEQFF,TGTGCCAGCAGTTACCCCCTCACTAGCCCGAAGCACAATGAGCAGTTCTTC
TRBJ2-7,TRBV5-1,NA,few,CASSATGGGPYEQYF,TGCGCCAGCAGCGCTACAGGGGGGGGGCCTTACGAGCAGTACTTC
TRBJ1-1,TRBV20-1,NA,NA,CSANGQSDTEAFF,TGCAGTGCTAATGGACAGAGTGACACTGAAGCTTTCTTT
TRBJ2-7,TRBV20-1,NA,few,CSARGGRGISYEQYF,TGCAGTGCTAGGGGTGGCAGGGGAATCTCCTACGAGCAGTACTTC
TRBJ1-5,TRBV6-2/TRBV6-3,NA,NA,CASGGRNQPQHF,TGTGCCAGCGGGGGCAGAAATCAGCCCCAGCATTTT
TRBJ2-1,TRBV6-2/TRBV6-3,TRBD2,NA,CASSYDSGGNEQFF,TGTGCCAGCAGTTACGATAGCGGGGGAAATGAGCAGTTCTTC
TRBJ2-4,TRBV12-3/TRBV12-4,TRBD2,NA,CASSFSGQNIQYF,TGTGCCAGCAGTTTTAGCGGGCAAAACATTCAGTACTTC
TRBJ1-2,TRBV12-3/TRBV12-4,NA,NA,CASSVSGVENYGYTF,TGTGCCAGCAGTGTGTCAGGGGTGGAGAACTATGGCTACACCTTC
TRBJ2-5,TRBV12-5,NA,NA,CASGPGTQETQYF,TGTGCTAGTGGACCCGGGACCCAAGAGACCCAGTACTTC
TRBJ2-5,TRBV5-4,NA,NA,CASRSGQETQYF,TGTGCCAGCAGGTCGGGCCAAGAGACCCAGTACTTC
TRBJ2-5,TRBV4-2,NA,once,CASSHVRDGQETQYF,TGTGCCAGCAGCCATGTAAGGGACGGACAAGAGACCCAGTACTTC
TRBJ2-1,TRBV19,TRBD2,NA,CASSIQTSGVEQFF,TGTGCCAGTAGTATACAAACTAGCGGGGTTGAGCAGTTCTTC
TRBJ2-1,TRBV20-1,TRBD1,NA,CSARRDRGFSTVENEQFF,TGCAGTGCTAGAAGGGACAGGGGGTTTTCTACGGTAGAGAATGAGCAGTTCTTC
TRBJ2-2,TRBV5-6,NA,few,CASSLFGLGTGELFF,TGTGCCAGCAGCTTGTTCGGGTTGGGAACCGGGGAGCTGTTTTTT
TRBJ2-4,TRBV10-3,TRBD1,NA,CAIRTDRENIQYF,TGTGCCATCAGGACTGACAGGGAAAACATTCAGTACTTC
TRBJ2-1,TRBV6-1,TRBD1,few,CASSSYDRGNNEQFF,TGTGCCAGCAGTTCTTACGACAGGGGGAACAATGAGCAGTTCTTC
TRBJ2-7,TRBV18,TRBD2,NA,CASSPWSGRSYEQYF,TGTGCCAGCTCACCATGGAGCGGGAGGTCCTACGAGCAGTACTTC